The 6 T cell receptor beta chains reported below all come from one sample, sequenced in a study of CD8 T cells in Susac syndrome. With random hexamers, reverse transcription was performed on about 0.45 to 1 ug of RNA. TCRdb re-analysed the immunoSEQ multiplex PCR reads in MiXCR, keeping a single row per CDR3 protein. The sample yields about 71,000 distinct CDR3 sequences, 93% seen once. Specimen: CD4+ T cells from PBMCs. These receptors all come from a human donor with Susac syndrome.

The gene calls are TRBV30 and TRBJ2-7; D remains ambiguous. Trimming removed 4 bases at V and 9 bases at J, with 19 bases between. The CDR3 is 13 residues long. CDR1 and CDR2 from the germline V gene are GTSNPN and SVGIG (reference sequence). The CDR3 loop reads CAWNPRRTDGQYF. CDR3 sequence (DNA): TGTGCCTGGAACCCCCGGAGAACAGACGGGCAGTACTTC.

The gene calls are TRBV28 and TRBJ1-4; TRBD1 might be the D (5 bases). Germline values: CDR1 MDHEN, CDR2 SYDVKM. This CDR3 has 14 residues. The V end lost 3 bases, the J end lost 8 bases, and 13 bases lay between the germline ends. The CDR3 is CASSFLGEGEKLFF. CDR3 in DNA: TGTGCCAGCAGTTTTTTAGGGGAGGGGGAAAAACTGTTTTTT.

J is TRBJ2-3 and V is TRBV28, with 9 positions matching TRBD1. Trimming cost V 5 bases and J 9 bases; bases outside gene matches: 3. Per the germline V gene, CDR1 is MDHEN and CDR2 is SYDVKM. This CDR3 region has 12 residues. Written as DNA, the CDR3 is TGTGCCAGCAGTCCTGGGACAGGGACGCAGTATTTT. Translating it yields CASSPGTGTQYF.

The table lists this clonotype with a count of one. This chain uses TRBV7-2 with TRBJ2-7; possibly TRBD1 or TRBD2 for D (6 bases each). There are 14 residues in the CDR3. The V gene's germline CDR1 is SGHTA and CDR2 FQGNSA. Deletions cut 3 bases from V and 4 bases from J, with 13 bases between. The CDR3 here is CASSFRLGTYEQYF. The CDR3 DNA reads as TGTGCCAGCAGCTTTCGACTAGGGACATACGAGCAGTACTTC.

The gene calls are TRBV28 and TRBJ1-2; no clear D gene. Germline loops: CDR1 MDHEN, CDR2 SYDVKM. The CDR3 runs 12 residues. Trimming left V 8 bases short and J 4 bases short, with 11 bases between. The CDR3 DNA follows: TGTGCCAGCGGGCTGGTGGGCTATGGCTACACCTTC. Encoded protein: CASGLVGYGYTF.

The chain carries TRBV28 and TRBJ2-3; 11 nucleotides line up with TRBD2. The V segment lost 1 base and the J segment 3 bases; nucleotides outside the gene matches: 3. CDR3 length: 16 residues. Germline CDR1 is MDHEN and CDR2 is SYDVKM. DNA for the CDR3: TGTGCCAGCAGTTTATTCCTAGCGGGGGGTACAGATACGCAGTATTTT. This sequence encodes CASSLFLAGGTDTQYF.